These 5 T cell receptor beta chains came from one sample sequenced in a study of T cell responses to AZD1222 COVID-19 vaccine. Sequenced by immunoSEQ multiplex PCR; TCRdb stores in-frame clones only, minus some. The table shows 95,000 to 150,000 clones, with 92% occurring only once. The input for sequencing was peripheral blood, taken on day 0 of AZD1222 vaccination. Receptors originate from an adult in good health.

J is TRBJ1-2 and V is TRBV6-2 or TRBV6-3; D is perhaps TRBD1 (5 bases). V was shortened by 2 bases and J by 5 bases, with 18 bases between the two germline ends. Looked up from germline, CDR1 is MNHEY and CDR2 is SVGEGT. This CDR3 region has 16 residues. CDR3 amino acids: CASSYGDAGTDYGYTF. The CDR3 region has the DNA TGTGCCAGCAGTTACGGGGACGCCGGGACGGATTATGGCTACACCTTC.

This sequence joins TRBV5-1 and TRBJ2-1; D is uncertain. The CDR3 has 15 amino acids. The germline V and J ends were trimmed by 1 base and 1 base, with 9 bases remaining between them. Germline V gene lookup returns CDR1 SGHRS and CDR2 YFSETQ. The CDR3 region is CASSLRGESYNEQFF. As DNA, the CDR3 is TGCGCCAGCAGCTTGCGTGGGGAATCCTACAATGAGCAGTTCTTC.

The chain employs TRBV11-2 and TRBJ2-1; a possible D gene is TRBD2 (6 bases). The length of the CDR3 is 13 residues. Germline CDR1 and CDR2: SGHAT and FQNNGV. V was clipped by 0 bases and J by 12 bases, with 12 bases between them. CDR3 bases: TGTGCCAGCAGCTTAGATCCACTAGCAGCGCAGTTCTTC. Encoded protein: CASSLDPLAAQFF.

The chain has TRBV11-3 and TRBJ2-1, with a tentative D call TRBD2 (6 bases). This CDR3 is built from 14 residues. Per germline, CDR1 SGHNT and CDR2 YENEEA. The V gene lost 7 bases and the J gene lost 8 bases, with 18 bases spanning the gap. CDR3 amino acids: CASTFRDWGYEQFF. The CDR3 DNA follows: TGTGCCAGCACCTTCCGGGACTGGGGCTATGAGCAGTTCTTC.

The chain uses TRBV20-1 and TRBJ1-2, with D unresolved. V was trimmed by 5 bases and J by 8 bases, leaving 12 bases between them. There are 11 residues in the CDR3. Looked up from germline, CDR1 is DFQATT and CDR2 is SNEGSKA (reference sequence). The CDR3 spells CSAPDLSGYTF. Here the CDR3 DNA reads TGCAGTGCTCCGGACCTCTCGGGCTACACCTTC.